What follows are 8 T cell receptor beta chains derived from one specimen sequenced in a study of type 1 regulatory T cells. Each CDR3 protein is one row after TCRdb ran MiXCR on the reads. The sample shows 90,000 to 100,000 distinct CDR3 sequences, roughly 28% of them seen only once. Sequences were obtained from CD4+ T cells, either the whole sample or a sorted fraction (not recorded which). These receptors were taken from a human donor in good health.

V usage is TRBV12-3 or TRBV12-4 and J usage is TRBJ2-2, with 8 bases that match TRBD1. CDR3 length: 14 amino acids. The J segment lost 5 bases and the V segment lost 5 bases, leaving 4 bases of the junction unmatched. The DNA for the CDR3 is TGTGCCAGCAGTCTCGACAGGGGAACCGGGGAGCTGTTTTTT. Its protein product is CASSLDRGTGELFF.

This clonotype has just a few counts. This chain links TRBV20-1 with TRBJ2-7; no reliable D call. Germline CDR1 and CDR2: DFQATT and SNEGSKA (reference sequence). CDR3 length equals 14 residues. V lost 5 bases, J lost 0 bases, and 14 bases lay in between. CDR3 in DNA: TGCAGTGCTGTCAATCCCTCGGCCTCCTACGAGCAGTACTTC. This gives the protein CSAVNPSASYEQYF.

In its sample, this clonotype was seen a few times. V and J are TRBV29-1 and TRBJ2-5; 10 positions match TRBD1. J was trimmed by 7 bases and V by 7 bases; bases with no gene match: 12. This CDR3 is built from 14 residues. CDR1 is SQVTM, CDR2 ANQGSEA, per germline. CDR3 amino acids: CSAPETGGVRTQYF. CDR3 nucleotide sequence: TGCAGCGCCCCCGAGACAGGGGGCGTTCGGACCCAGTACTTC.

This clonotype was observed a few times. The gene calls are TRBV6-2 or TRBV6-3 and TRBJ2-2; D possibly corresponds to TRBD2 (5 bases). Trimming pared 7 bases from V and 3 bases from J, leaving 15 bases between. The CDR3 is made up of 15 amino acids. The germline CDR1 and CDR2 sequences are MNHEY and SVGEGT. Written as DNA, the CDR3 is TGTGCCAGCAAGGTGGTGGGAGCGGACACCGGGGAGCTGTTTTTT. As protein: CASKVVGADTGELFF.

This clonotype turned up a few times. CDR3: CASSLAGLAGGISSYNEQFF. The CDR3, as DNA: TGCGCCAGCAGCTTGGCCGGGCTAGCGGGAGGGATTAGCTCCTACAATGAGCAGTTCTTC. The V and J genes are TRBV5-1 and TRBJ2-1; 12 nucleotides line up with TRBD2. V gave up 0 bases and J gave up 0 bases; unmatched junction bases: 10. The CDR3 has 20 residues. CDR1 and CDR2 from the germline V gene are SGHRS and YFSETQ.

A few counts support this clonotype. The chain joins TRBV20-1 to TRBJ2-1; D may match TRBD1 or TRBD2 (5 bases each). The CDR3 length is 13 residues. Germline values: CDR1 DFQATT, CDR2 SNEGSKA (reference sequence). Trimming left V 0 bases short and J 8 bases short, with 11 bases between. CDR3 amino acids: CSARDREGYEQFF. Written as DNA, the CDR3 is TGCAGTGCTAGAGATCGAGAGGGGTATGAGCAGTTCTTC.

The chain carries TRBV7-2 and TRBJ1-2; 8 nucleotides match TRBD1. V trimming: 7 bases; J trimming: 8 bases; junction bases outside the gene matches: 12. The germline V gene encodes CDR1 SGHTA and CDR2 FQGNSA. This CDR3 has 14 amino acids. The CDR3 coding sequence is TGTGCCAGCATTCCCCCGGGGACAGGTGGAGGCTACACCTTC. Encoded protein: CASIPPGTGGGYTF.

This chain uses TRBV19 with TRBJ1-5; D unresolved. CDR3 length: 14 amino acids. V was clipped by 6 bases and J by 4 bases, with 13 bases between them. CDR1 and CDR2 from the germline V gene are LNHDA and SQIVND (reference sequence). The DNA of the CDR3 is TGTGCCAGTAGCCCCTCCGGTGGTAATCAGCCCCAGCATTTT. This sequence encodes CASSPSGGNQPQHF.